This TCR beta chain was recorded in a study of shared clonotypes between healthy human individuals. About the research overall: Serving as donors were two women and three men, whose ages spanned 18 to 49.

Study-wide findings and caveats: Limited genetic and exposure-history diversity came from having few donors. In general, naive subsets displayed greater estimated richness than memory subsets did.

DNA at roughly 0.2 ug, around 30,000 T cell genomes, went into sorted-subset replicate PCRs. Measured with immunoSEQ multiplex PCR; TCRdb has only the in-frame clones, and not every one. The sample lists 600,000 to 750,000 clones; around 72% were seen once. The CDR3 extends over 14 amino acids. The V and J ends lost 0 bases and 5 bases respectively, with 8 bases between them. Germline CDR1 is SGHTA and CDR2 is FQGNSA. About this clone itself: Its cognate antigen is unknown.

The specimen was memory CD4+ T cells sorted from blood. Subset here: CD45RA-negative fraction. J is TRBJ1-3 and V is TRBV7-2; a weak D match, TRBD1 (5 bases). The receptor comes from a woman aged 25-40 years in good health. CDR3 residues: CASSLARQRNTIYF. The CDR3 DNA sequence: TGTGCCAGCAGCTTAGCGCGACAGAGAAACACCATATATTTT.